A single sample is the source of the 11 T cell receptor beta chains below, sequenced in a study of blood T cell repertoires in COVID-19. TCRdb's copy holds only in-frame clones and misses some; the assay was immunoSEQ multiplex PCR. The sample consists of 68,000 or so clones, 85% to 90% of them appearing once. The sample consisted of peripheral blood. These receptors all stem from a man over 45 with acute or convalescent COVID-19.

This chain connects TRBV18 to TRBJ1-3; 7 nucleotides line up with TRBD1. CDR1 is KGHSH, CDR2 LQKENI, per germline. CDR3 length: 14 residues. J gave up 3 bases and V 4 bases, and 3 bases lay outside the gene matches. CDR3: CASSLTGDGNTIYF. The CDR3 DNA reads TGTGCCAGCTCACTCACAGGGGATGGAAACACCATATATTTT.

This clone was seen a few times. The germline gene is not matched at one end of the junction; a read error may be the cause. The chain combines TRBV6-2 or TRBV6-3 with TRBJ1-1; the D gene is possibly TRBD1 (5 bases). The CDR3 has 12 residues. Germline loops: CDR1 MNHEY, CDR2 SVGEGT. CDR3 bases: TGTGCCAGCAGTTACAATCGGATCGCGGGGGAGTTT. Translated, it gives CASSYNRIAGEF.

This chain links TRBV27 with TRBJ1-2; 7 bases fit TRBD1. From germline, CDR1 is MNHEY and CDR2 SMNVEV (reference sequence). The CDR3 spans 14 residues. V dropped 7 bases and J dropped 3; count of bases not matched to a gene: 8. The CDR3 sequence is CASTTRQGDYGYTF. The CDR3 DNA sequence: TGTGCCAGCACCACAAGACAGGGTGACTATGGCTACACCTTC.

V usage is TRBV19 and J usage is TRBJ2-7, with 8 positions matching TRBD2. The CDR3 loop spans 9 amino acids. The germline CDR1 and CDR2 sequences are LNHDA and SQIVND (reference sequence). V lost 9 bases, J lost 12 bases, and 4 bases stayed unmatched. The CDR3 DNA is TGTGCCAGATCGGGACTAGGGTACTTC. The encoded protein is CARSGLGYF.

This clone has just a few counts. This chain joins TRBV10-2 and TRBJ2-7, with 9 bases lining up with TRBD1. V gave up 6 bases and J gave up 3 bases; unmatched junction bases: 6. Germline V gene lookup returns CDR1 WSHSY and CDR2 SAAADI. CDR3 size: 14 residues. CDR3 sequence reads: CASRGMGQGYEQYV. CDR3 sequence (DNA): TGCGCCAGCAGGGGGATGGGACAGGGCTACGAGCAGTACGTC.

V gene TRBV3-1 (or the pseudogene TRBV3-2) combines with J gene TRBJ1-3; no definite D call. CDR1 LGHDT and CDR2 YNNKEL come from the germline V gene (reference sequence). V was cut by 2 bases and J by 0 bases, with 5 bases left in between. The CDR3 consists of 14 residues. The CDR3 loop reads CASSQQVSGNTIYF. In DNA form, the CDR3 reads TGTGCCAGCAGCCAACAGGTCTCTGGAAACACCATATATTTT.

The rearrangement links TRBV10-2 to TRBJ2-7; D might be TRBD1 (5 bases). The V end lost 0 bases, the J end lost 3 bases, and 12 bases lay between the germline ends. The CDR3 is 15 amino acids. In germline, CDR1 is WSHSY, CDR2 SAAADI. CDR3 sequence reads: CASSESGYRLYEQYV. DNA for the CDR3: TGCGCCAGCAGTGAGTCGGGCTACAGGCTCTACGAGCAGTACGTC.

The rearrangement links TRBV7-9 to TRBJ1-3; no clear D gene. The CDR3 spans 14 residues. Germline V CDR1 and CDR2: SEHNR, FQNEAQ (reference sequence). The V and J ends lost 8 bases and 4 bases respectively, with 15 bases between them. The CDR3 nucleotides are TGTGCCAGCCACGGCTTCGGGGTCGGAAACACCATATATTTT. It encodes CASHGFGVGNTIYF.

V is TRBV5-4 and J is TRBJ1-2; a weak D match, TRBD1 (5 bases). CDR1 is SGHNT, CDR2 YYREEE, per germline (reference sequence). This CDR3 has 14 amino acids. Trimming removed 4 bases from V and 5 bases from J, with 15 bases in between. The CDR3 bases are TGTGCCAGCAGCCTCCGGGGGAGTCATTATGGCTACACCTTC. It encodes CASSLRGSHYGYTF. Drawing the rest from reference TRBV5-4 and TRBJ1-2, the complete variable domain is ETGVTQSPTHLIKTRGQQVTLRCSSQSGHNTVSWYQQALGQGPQFIFQYYREEENGRGNFPPRFSGLQFPNYSSELNVNALELDDSALYLCASSLRGSHYGYTFGSGTRLTVV.

This sequence joins TRBV7-2 and TRBJ1-2; D is perhaps TRBD1 (5 bases). In germline, CDR1 is SGHTA, CDR2 FQGNSA. The length of the CDR3 is 13 residues. Between the trimmed V and J ends, which lost 6 bases and 5 bases, there was a span of 13 bases. The CDR3 region is CASRQASSYGYTF. CDR3 DNA sequence: TGTGCCAGCAGACAGGCCTCAAGTTATGGCTACACCTTC. Full variable domain (remainder filled in from reference TRBV7-2 and TRBJ1-2): GAGVSQSPSNKVTEKGKDVELRCDPISGHTALYWYRQSLGQGLEFLIYFQGNSAPDKSGLPSDRFSAERTGGSVSTLTIQRTQQEDSAVYLCASRQASSYGYTFGSGTRLTVV.

The chain has TRBV6-2 or TRBV6-3 and TRBJ1-6; D remains unclear. CDR1 and CDR2 (germline): MNHEY, SVGEGT. V lost 6 bases and J lost 8, with 20 bases in between. This CDR3 has 16 amino acids. The CDR3 loop is CASSPPGSSRHSPLHF. As DNA, the CDR3 is TGTGCCAGCAGCCCGCCGGGATCATCACGCCATTCACCCCTCCACTTT.